Sequencing of this TCR beta chain was carried out in a study of cytomegalovirus exposure and HLA in healthy donors. Study results and caveats: Previously analyzed data showed that most TCR beta V segments were productive at a frequency of about 90% or about 30%.

In the PCR, 60 Vbeta and 13 Jbeta primers were used. The table came from immunoSEQ multiplex PCR; TCRdb's copy has only in-frame clones and leaves some out. The sample has under 200,000 clones, roughly three quarters seen once. This clone was seen only a few times. Its antigen remains unidentified. The sequencing sample was made of PBMCs. The sequence came from a woman in her 50s in good health and CMV-seropositive.

DNA of the CDR3: TGCGCCAGCAGCCCCCGAGACAGGACTAATGAAAAACTGTTTTTT. It encodes CASSPRDRTNEKLFF. V usage is TRBV4-3 and J usage is TRBJ1-4; a possible D gene is TRBD1 (6 bases). CDR1 and CDR2 from the germline V gene are LGHNA and YSLEER. Deletions cut 4 bases from V and 2 bases from J, with 11 bases between. The CDR3 is 15 amino acids.